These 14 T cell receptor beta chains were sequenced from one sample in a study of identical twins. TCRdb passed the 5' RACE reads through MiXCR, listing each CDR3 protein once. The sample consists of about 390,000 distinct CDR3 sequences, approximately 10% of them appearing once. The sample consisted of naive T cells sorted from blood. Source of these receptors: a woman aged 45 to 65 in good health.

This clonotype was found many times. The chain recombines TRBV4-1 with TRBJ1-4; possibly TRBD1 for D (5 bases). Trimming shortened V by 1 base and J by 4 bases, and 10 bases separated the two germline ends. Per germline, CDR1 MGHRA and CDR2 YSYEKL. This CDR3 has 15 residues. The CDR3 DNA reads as TGCGCCAGCAGCCAAGTACGGGGGTTTAATGAAAAACTGTTTTTT. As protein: CASSQVRGFNEKLFF.

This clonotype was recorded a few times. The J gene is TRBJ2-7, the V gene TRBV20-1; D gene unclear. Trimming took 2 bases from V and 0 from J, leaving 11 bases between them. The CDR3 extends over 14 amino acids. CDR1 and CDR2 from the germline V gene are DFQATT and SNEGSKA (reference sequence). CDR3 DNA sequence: TGCAGTGCTAGAAGAAGCGAAACCTCCTACGAGCAGTACTTC. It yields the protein CSARRSETSYEQYF.

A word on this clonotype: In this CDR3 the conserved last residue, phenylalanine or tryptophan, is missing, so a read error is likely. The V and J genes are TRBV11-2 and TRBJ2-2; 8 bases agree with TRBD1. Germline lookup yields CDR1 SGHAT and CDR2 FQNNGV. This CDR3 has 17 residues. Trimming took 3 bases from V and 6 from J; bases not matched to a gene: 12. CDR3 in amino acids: CASSFAHGRGLSGELFI. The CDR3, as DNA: TGTGCCAGCAGCTTCGCTCATGGCAGGGGGCTATCCGGGGAGCTGTTTATT.

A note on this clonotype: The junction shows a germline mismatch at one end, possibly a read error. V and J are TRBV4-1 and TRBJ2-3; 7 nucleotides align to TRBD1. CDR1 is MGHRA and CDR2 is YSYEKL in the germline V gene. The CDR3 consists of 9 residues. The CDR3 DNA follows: TGCGCCAGCAGCCCGGGACAGTGTTTT. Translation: CASSPGQCF.

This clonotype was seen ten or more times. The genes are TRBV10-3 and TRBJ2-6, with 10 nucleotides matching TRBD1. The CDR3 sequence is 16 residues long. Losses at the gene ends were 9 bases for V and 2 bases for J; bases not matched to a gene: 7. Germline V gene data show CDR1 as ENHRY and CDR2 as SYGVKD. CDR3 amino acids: CAILKTGGAGANVLTF. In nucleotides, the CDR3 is TGTGCCATTCTTAAGACAGGGGGCGCTGGGGCCAACGTCCTGACTTTC.

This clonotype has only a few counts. The CDR3 DNA reads TGCGCCAGCAGCTTGGTGCGGGGCTCGGGAGGAGAGCAGTACTTC. It codes for CASSLVRGSGGEQYF. The chain is built from TRBV5-1 and TRBJ2-7; 7 bases map to TRBD2. This CDR3 is 15 amino acids long. Germline CDR1 is SGHRS and CDR2 is YFSETQ. V lost 0 bases and J lost 7; bases outside the gene matches: 10.

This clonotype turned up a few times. The CDR3 DNA is TGCGCCAGCAGCTTTGGGACAGGGTCCAAAAACATTCAGTACTTC. This codes for CASSFGTGSKNIQYF. This chain joins TRBV5-1 and TRBJ2-4; TRBD1 agrees at 9 bases. The CDR3 is 15 amino acids. V dropped 2 bases and J dropped 2; count of bases not matched to a gene: 2. Germline assignment: CDR1 SGHRS and CDR2 YFSETQ.

Written as DNA, the CDR3 is TGTGCCAGCAGTTGGCGGGGAGGAGAGACCCAGTACTTC. Protein: CASSWRGGETQYF. The V call is TRBV11-2, the J call TRBJ2-5, with D tentatively TRBD2 (6 bases). This CDR3 has 13 amino acids. Trimming removed 6 bases at V and 4 bases at J, with 12 bases between. CDR1 is SGHAT, CDR2 FQNNGV, per germline.

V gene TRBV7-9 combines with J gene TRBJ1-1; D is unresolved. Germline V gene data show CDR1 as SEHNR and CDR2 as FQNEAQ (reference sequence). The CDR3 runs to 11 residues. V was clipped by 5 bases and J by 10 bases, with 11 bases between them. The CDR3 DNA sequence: TGTGCCAGCAGCCTTTTGGATTTAGCTTTCTTT. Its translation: CASSLLDLAFF.

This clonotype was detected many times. CDR3 region: CASSSKIQNYEQYF. Written as DNA, the CDR3 is TGTGCCAGCAGCTCGAAAATACAGAACTACGAGCAGTACTTC. V usage is TRBV7-8 and J usage is TRBJ2-7; D gene ambiguous. With 4 bases removed from V and 3 bases from J, the gap between germline ends came to 13 bases. The germline V gene has CDR1 SGHVS and CDR2 FQNEAQ. CDR3 size: 14 residues.

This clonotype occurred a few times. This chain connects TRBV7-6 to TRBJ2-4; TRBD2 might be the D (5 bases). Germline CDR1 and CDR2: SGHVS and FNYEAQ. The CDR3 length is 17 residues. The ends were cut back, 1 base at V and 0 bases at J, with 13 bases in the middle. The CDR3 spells CASSLDIHGLAKNIQYF. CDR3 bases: TGTGCCAGCAGCTTAGACATACACGGACTAGCCAAAAACATTCAGTACTTC.

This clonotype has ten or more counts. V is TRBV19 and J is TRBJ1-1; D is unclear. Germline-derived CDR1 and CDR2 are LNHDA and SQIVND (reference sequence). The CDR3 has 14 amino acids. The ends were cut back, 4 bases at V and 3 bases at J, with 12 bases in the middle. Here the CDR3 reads CASSTGVAHTEAFF. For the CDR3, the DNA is TGTGCCAGTAGTACCGGGGTAGCGCACACTGAAGCTTTCTTT.

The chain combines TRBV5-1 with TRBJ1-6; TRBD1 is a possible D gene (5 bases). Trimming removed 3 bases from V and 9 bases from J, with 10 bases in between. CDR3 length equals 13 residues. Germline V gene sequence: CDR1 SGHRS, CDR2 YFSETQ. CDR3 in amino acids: CASSSDDSSPLHF. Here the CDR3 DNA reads TGCGCCAGCAGCTCCGACGACAGTTCACCCCTCCACTTT.

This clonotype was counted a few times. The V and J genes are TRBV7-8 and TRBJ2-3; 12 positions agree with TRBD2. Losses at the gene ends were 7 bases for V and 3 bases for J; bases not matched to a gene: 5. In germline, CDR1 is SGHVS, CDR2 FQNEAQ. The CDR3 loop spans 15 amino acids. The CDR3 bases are TGTGCCAGCACCCCGGGACTAGCGGGTACAGATACGCAGTATTTT. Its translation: CASTPGLAGTDTQYF.